The present T cell receptor beta chain was sequenced within a study of T cell changes during pregnancy in multiple sclerosis (dated by TCRdb to the late 2010s). As for the study more broadly: The study looked at changes in the T cell repertoire across pregnancy in women with multiple sclerosis.

Points on this clone: Its target antigen remains unknown. Per-base quality was not reported, and no clone a single base away is much larger than it.

The protocol used for the library was the immunoSEQ multiplex PCR assay. TCRdb obtained this table from immuneACCESS and retained in-frame rearrangements with V and J assigned. These tables miss some clones; where compared with another copy, unresolved V genes account for less than half of the shortfall, and the remainder is unexplained. The sample table lists approximately 45,000 clones, approximately 90% of them with a count of one. The ten largest account for roughly 3% of the sample. Relative to germline, V is missing 1 base and J is missing 4 bases, with 6 bases of the junction outside any gene match. The CDR1 and CDR2 encoded by the germline V gene are LGHNA and YSLEER. The CDR3, from cysteine to phenylalanine, totals 15 residues. The DNA shown is the 45-base CDR3, in frame from base 1.

The rearranged segments are TRBV4-3 and TRBJ1-2; 7 central nucleotides agree with TRBD1. The sequenced sample was CD8+ T cells from peripheral blood mononuclear cells, obtained in the second trimester of pregnancy. The receptor was isolated from a female donor with multiple sclerosis, enrolled in a pregnancy study. In nucleotide form, the sequence is TGCGCCAGCAGCCAAGTCCTAGGGGGCAGCTATGGCTACACCTTC. Its protein product is CASSQVLGGSYGYTF.